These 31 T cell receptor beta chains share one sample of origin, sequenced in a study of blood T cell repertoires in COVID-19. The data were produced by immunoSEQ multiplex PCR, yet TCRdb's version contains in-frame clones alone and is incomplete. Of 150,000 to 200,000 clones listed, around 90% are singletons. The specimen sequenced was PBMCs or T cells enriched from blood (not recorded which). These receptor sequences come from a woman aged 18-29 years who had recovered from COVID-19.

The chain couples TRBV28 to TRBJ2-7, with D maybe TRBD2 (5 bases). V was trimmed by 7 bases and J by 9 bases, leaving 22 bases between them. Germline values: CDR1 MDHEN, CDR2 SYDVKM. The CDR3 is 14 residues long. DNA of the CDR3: TGTGCCAGCACTCCCGTTGCGGGTGCCCTTGGGCAGTACTTC. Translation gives CASTPVAGALGQYF.

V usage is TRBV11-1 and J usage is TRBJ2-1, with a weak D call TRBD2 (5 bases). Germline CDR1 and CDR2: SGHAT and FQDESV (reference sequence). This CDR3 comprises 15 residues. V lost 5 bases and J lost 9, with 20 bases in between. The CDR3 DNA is TGTGCCAGCAGCGTAGGCACGGGGTTAGTCCGTGAGCAGTTCTTC. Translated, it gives CASSVGTGLVREQFF.

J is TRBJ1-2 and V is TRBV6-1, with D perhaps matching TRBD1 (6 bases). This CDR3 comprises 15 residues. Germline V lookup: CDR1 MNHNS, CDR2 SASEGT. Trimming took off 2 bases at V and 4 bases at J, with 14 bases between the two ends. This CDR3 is CASSENPGEGYGYTF. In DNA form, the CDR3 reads TGTGCCAGCAGTGAAAATCCAGGGGAAGGCTATGGCTACACCTTC.

This CDR3 is CASSSGQGVMNTEAFF. The CDR3 nucleotides are TGTGCCAGCAGCTCTGGACAGGGGGTAATGAACACTGAAGCTTTCTTT. The chain carries TRBV7-9 and TRBJ1-1, with 10 bases aligning to TRBD1. The V segment lost 4 bases and the J segment 0 bases; nucleotides outside the gene matches: 5. The germline V gene encodes CDR1 SEHNR and CDR2 FQNEAQ (reference sequence). The CDR3 consists of 16 residues.

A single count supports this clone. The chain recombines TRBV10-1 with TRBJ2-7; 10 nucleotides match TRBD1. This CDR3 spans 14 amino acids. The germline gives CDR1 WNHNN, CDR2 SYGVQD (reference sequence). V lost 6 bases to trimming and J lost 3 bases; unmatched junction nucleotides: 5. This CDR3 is CASRPGQGIYEQYF. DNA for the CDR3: TGCGCCAGCAGACCGGGACAGGGGATCTACGAGCAGTACTTC.

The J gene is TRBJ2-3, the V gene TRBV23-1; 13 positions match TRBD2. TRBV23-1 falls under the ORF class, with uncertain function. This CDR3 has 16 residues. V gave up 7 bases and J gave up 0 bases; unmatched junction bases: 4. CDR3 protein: CASNRTSGRSTDTQYF. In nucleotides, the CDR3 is TGCGCCAGCAACCGGACTAGCGGGAGAAGCACAGATACGCAGTATTTT.

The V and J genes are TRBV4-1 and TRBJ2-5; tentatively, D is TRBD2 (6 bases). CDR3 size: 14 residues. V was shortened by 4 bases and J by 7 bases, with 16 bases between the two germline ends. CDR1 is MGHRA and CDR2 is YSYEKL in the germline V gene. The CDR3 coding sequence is TGCGCCAGCAGCCCCCAGGGACTGGGAGGGACCCAGTACTTC. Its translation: CASSPQGLGGTQYF.

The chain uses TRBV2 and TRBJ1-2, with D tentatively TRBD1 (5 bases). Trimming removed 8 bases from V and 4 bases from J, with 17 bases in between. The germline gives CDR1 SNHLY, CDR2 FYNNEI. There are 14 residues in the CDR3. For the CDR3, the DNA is TGTGCCAGCTCAGCGGGGCGAATTGGCTATGGCTACACCTTC. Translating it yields CASSAGRIGYGYTF.

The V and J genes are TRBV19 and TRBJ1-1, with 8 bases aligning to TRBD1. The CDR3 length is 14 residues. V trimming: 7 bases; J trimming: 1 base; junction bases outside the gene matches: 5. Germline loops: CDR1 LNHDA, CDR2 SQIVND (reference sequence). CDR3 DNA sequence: TGTGCCAGTAAACAGGGGGGGCAGAACACTGAAGCTTTCTTT. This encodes CASKQGGQNTEAFF.

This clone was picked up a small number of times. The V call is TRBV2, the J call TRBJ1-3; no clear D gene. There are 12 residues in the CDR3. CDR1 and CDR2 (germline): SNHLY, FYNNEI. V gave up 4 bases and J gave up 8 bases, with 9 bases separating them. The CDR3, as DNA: TGTGCCAGCAGTGCGAGCGGAGACACCATATATTTT. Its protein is CASSASGDTIYF.

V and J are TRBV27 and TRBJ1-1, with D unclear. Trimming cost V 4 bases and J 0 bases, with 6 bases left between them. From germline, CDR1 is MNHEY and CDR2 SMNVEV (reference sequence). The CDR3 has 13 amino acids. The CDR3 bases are TGTGCCAGCAGTTCGTTTCTGAACACTGAAGCTTTCTTT. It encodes CASSSFLNTEAFF.

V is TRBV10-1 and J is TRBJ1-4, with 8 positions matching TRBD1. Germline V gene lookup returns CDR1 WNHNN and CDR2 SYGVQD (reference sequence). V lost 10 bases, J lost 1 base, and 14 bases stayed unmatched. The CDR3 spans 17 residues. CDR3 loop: CAIPRDRKKRTNEKLFF. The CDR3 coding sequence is TGCGCCATCCCACGGGACAGGAAAAAACGAACTAATGAAAAACTGTTTTTT.

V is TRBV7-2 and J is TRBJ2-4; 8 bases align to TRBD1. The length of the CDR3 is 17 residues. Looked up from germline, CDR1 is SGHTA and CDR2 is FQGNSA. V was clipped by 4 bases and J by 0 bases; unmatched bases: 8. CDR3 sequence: CASSSTTGGKAKNIQYF. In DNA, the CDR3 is TGTGCCAGCAGCTCTACCACAGGGGGGAAAGCCAAAAACATTCAGTACTTC.

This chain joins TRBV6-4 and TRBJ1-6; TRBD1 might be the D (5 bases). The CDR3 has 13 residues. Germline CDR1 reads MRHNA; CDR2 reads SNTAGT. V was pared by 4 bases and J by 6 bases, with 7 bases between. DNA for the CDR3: TGTGCCAGCAGTGTGACAGCTAATTCACCCCTCCACTTT. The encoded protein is CASSVTANSPLHF.

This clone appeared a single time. The DNA for the CDR3 is TGCACCAGCAGCCCTATGGCGGTTCTCCGAACCCGGGGGGAGACCCAGTACTTC. Translation gives CTSSPMAVLRTRGETQYF. The chain links TRBV1 to TRBJ2-5; the table's TRBD2 call for D was not verified on the DNA. TRBV1 constitutes a pseudogene. The CDR3 consists of 18 residues.

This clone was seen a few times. CDR3 loop: CASKREINNSPLHF. The CDR3 DNA follows: TGCGCCAGCAAGCGAGAAATTAATAATTCACCCCTCCACTTT. V is TRBV10-1 and J is TRBJ1-6; D gene ambiguous. The ends were cut back, 7 bases at V and 5 bases at J, with 12 bases in the middle. CDR1 WNHNN and CDR2 SYGVQD come from the germline V gene (reference sequence). This CDR3 contains 14 residues.

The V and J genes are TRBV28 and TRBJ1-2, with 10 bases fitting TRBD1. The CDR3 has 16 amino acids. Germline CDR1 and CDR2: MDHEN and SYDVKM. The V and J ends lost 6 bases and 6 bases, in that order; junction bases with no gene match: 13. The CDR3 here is CASSRWLSGTGDGYTF. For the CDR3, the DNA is TGTGCCAGCAGCCGCTGGCTTTCCGGGACAGGGGATGGCTACACCTTC.

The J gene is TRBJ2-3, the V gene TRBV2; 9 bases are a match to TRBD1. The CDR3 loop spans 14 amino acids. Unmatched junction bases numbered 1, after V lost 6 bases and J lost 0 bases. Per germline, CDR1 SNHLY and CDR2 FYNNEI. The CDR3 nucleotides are TGTGCCAGCAGAGGGACAGGGAGCACAGATACGCAGTATTTT. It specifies CASRGTGSTDTQYF.

This CDR3 is CASSQGASTYEQYF. The CDR3 DNA sequence: TGCGCCAGCAGCCAAGGGGCCAGTACCTACGAGCAGTACTTC. The chain carries TRBV4-1 and TRBJ2-7; D unclear. The CDR3 extends over 14 amino acids. The V end lost 1 base, the J end lost 2 bases, and 9 bases lay between the germline ends. Germline lookup yields CDR1 MGHRA and CDR2 YSYEKL.

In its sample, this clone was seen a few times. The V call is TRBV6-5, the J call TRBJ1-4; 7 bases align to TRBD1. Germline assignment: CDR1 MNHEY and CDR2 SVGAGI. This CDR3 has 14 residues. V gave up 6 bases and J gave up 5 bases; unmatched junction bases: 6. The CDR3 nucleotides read TGTGCCAGCAGCGACAGGGCTTCGAATGAAAAACTGTTTTTT. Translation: CASSDRASNEKLFF.

DNA of the CDR3: TGTGCCAGCCTTAGACTAGCGGGGGGCGAATACCAAGAGACCCAGTACTTC. Amino acids: CASLRLAGGEYQETQYF. The V gene is TRBV5-5, the J gene TRBJ2-5; 13 bases are shared with TRBD2. This CDR3 spans 17 amino acids. The V segment lost 7 bases and the J segment 0 bases; nucleotides outside the gene matches: 9. Germline loops: CDR1 SGHKS, CDR2 YYEKEE (reference sequence).

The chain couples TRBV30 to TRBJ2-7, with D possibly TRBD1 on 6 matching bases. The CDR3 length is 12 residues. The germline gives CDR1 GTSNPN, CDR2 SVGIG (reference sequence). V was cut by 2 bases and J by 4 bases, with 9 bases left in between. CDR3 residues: CAWSWGQYEQYF. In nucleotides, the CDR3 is TGTGCCTGGAGTTGGGGACAATACGAGCAGTACTTC.

CDR3 sequence: CASSDSVQGARAFF. CDR3 nucleotides: TGTGCCAGCAGTGACTCGGTTCAGGGGGCGAGGGCTTTCTTT. The J gene is TRBJ1-1, the V gene TRBV6-4; TRBD1 aligns across 8 bases. The CDR3 runs to 14 residues. Germline V gives CDR1 MRHNA, CDR2 SNTAGT. The trim removed 0 bases at V and 11 bases at J, leaving 8 bases unmatched.

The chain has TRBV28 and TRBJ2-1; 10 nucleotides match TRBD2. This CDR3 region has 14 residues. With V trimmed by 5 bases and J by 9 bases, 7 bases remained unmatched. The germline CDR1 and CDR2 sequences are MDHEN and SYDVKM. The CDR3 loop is CASSRLAGALEQFF. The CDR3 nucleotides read TGTGCCAGCAGTCGTCTAGCGGGGGCTCTTGAGCAGTTCTTC.

The CDR3 DNA follows: TGTGCCAGCAGCAAGAGGGGACAGATCTACTCTGGGGCCAACGTCCTGACTTTC. This codes for CASSKRGQIYSGANVLTF. This chain links TRBV11-2 with TRBJ2-6; 7 bases are a match to TRBD1. The CDR3 covers 18 residues. V lost 5 bases, J lost 0 bases, and 10 bases stayed unmatched. Per the germline V gene, CDR1 is SGHAT and CDR2 is FQNNGV.

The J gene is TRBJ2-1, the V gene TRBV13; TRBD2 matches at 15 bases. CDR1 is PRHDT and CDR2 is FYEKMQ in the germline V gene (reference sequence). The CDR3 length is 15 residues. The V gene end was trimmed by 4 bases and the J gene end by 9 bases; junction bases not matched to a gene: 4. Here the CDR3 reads CASSSGLAGGPEQFF. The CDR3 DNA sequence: TGTGCCAGCAGCTCTGGACTAGCGGGGGGGCCTGAGCAGTTCTTC.

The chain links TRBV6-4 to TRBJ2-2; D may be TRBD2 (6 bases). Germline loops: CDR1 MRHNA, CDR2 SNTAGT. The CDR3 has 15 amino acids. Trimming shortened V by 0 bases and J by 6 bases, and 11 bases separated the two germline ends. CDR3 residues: CASSDSRRDSGELFF. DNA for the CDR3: TGTGCCAGCAGTGACTCCCGTCGGGACTCCGGGGAGCTGTTTTTT.

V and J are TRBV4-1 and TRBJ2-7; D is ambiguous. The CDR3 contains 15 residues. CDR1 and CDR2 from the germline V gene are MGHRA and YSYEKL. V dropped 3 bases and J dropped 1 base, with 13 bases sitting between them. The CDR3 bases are TGCGCCAGCAGCCACAACGCCCAGTCTTCCTACGAGCAGTACTTC. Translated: CASSHNAQSSYEQYF.

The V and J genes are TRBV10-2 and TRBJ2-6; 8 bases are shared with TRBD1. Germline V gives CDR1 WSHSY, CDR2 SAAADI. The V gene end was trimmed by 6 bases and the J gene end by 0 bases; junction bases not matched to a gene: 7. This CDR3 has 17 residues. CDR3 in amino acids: CASREDRVFSGANVLTF. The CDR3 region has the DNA TGCGCCAGCAGGGAGGACAGGGTCTTCTCTGGGGCCAACGTCCTGACTTTC.

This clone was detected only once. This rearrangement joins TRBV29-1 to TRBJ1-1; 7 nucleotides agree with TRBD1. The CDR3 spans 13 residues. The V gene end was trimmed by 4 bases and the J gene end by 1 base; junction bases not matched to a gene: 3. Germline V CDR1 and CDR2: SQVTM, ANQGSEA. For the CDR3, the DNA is TGCAGCGTTGCACAGGGGCCGAACACTGAAGCTTTCTTT. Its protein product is CSVAQGPNTEAFF.

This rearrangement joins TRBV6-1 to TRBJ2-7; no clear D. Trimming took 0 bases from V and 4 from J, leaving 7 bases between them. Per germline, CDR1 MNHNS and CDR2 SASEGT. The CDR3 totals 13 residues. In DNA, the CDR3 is TGTGCCAGCAGTGAAGCACTATTGTACGAGCAGTACTTC. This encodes CASSEALLYEQYF.